This TCR beta chain derives from a study of blood T cells in healthy people across ages. Background on the study: Capture by template switching was about one barcoded beta molecule per two T cells. The study's findings and limits: Because sorting was not performed, PBMCs prevented conclusive naive versus antigen-experienced comparison.

Alongside a J-beta primer mix, a sample-barcoded 5' primer served in a second PCR lasting about 7 to 11 cycles. TCRdb itself ran the 5' RACE reads through MiXCR, one entry per CDR3 protein. The sample carries 850,000 or so distinct CDR3 sequences, about 28% recorded once. This clonotype has at least ten counts. What it binds is not known. At least 5.5 micrograms of total RNA were extracted per sample. V lost 3 bases to trimming and J lost 0 bases, with 16 bases between them. The CDR3 length is 16 residues. Per the germline V gene, CDR1 is DFQATT and CDR2 is SNEGSKA (reference sequence). The source is a woman older than 75 in good health. This chain links TRBV20-1 with TRBJ2-3; a weak D match, TRBD2 (6 bases). Input material: blood. The CDR3 coding sequence is TGCAGTGCTAGTTCCCTGGGCGGGACTAGCACAGATACGCAGTATTTT. Protein sequence: CSASSLGGTSTDTQYF.